This T cell receptor beta chain was sequenced in a study of T cells in Graves' hyperthyroidism and ophthalmopathy. At the level of the study: Pretreatment peripheral blood was obtained at initial diagnosis.

This clonotype was observed at least ten times. RNA transcripts served as the template for amplifying TCR beta CDR3 regions. HTBI primers were used for first-round RT-PCR of the TCR CDR3. Each CDR3 protein gets one entry after TCRdb re-called the multiplex PCR reads with MiXCR. Among 200,000 to 250,000 distinct CDR3 sequences listed, approximately 20% were seen once. The CDR3 runs to 15 residues. In germline, CDR1 is KGHSH, CDR2 LQKENI. The V and J ends lost 3 bases and 8 bases, in that order; junction bases with no gene match: 9. The receptor comes from a man aged 40-49 years with Graves' hyperthyroidism. The sample was blood. This chain links TRBV18 with TRBJ2-1; 8 bases align to TRBD1. In DNA, the CDR3 is TGTGCCAGCTCACCCCTAGGACAGGGCTGGGATGAGCAGTTCTTC. It codes for CASSPLGQGWDEQFF.